This T cell receptor (beta chain) derives from a study of T cells in Graves' hyperthyroidism and ophthalmopathy. Notes on the study in general: Blood also held most thyroid clonotypes expanded beyond 0.001. Onset of ophthalmopathy came a median about 6.5 months after the model predicted it.

This clonotype has more than one count but fewer than ten. What it recognizes is unknown. The CDR3 extends over 12 amino acids. Germline CDR1 SQVTM, CDR2 ANQGSEA. The ends were cut back, 3 bases at V and 2 bases at J, with 7 bases in the middle. Ophthalmopathy patients had moderate-to-severe active disease, CAS ≥3, NOSPECS ≥4, and disease duration under 3 months. Any patient presenting with uncontrolled infection, other autoimmune disease, pregnancy or lactation was left out. TCR beta CDR3 sequences were amplified from RNA transcripts. A first-round RT-PCR of the TCR CDR3 used the HTBI primer set. TCRdb re-analysed the multiplex PCR reads in MiXCR, keeping a single row per CDR3 protein. The sample shows about 300,000 distinct CDR3 sequences, 15% to 20% of them seen only once.

The receptor was derived from a middle-aged man with Graves' ophthalmopathy. This chain connects TRBV29-1 to TRBJ2-5; D unresolved. Sequenced material: blood. The CDR3 DNA sequence: TGCAGCGTTGATGTAGCACAAGAGACCCAGTACTTC. Protein: CSVDVAQETQYF.